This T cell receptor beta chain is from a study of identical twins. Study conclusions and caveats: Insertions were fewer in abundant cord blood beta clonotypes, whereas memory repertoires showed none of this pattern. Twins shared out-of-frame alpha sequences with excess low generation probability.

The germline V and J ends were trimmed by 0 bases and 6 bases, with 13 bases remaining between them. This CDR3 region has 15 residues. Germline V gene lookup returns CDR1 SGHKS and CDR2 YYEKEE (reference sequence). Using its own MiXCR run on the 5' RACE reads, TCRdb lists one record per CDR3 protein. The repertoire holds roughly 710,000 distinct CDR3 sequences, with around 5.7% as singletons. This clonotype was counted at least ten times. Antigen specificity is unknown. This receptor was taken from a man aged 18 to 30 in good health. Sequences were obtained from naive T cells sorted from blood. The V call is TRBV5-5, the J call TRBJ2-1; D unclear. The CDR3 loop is CASSLGYGRVNEQFF. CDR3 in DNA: TGTGCCAGCAGCTTGGGGTATGGGCGAGTCAATGAGCAGTTCTTC.